These 10 T cell receptor beta chains share one sample of origin, sequenced in a study of blood T cells in healthy people across ages. Using a J-beta primer mix together with a sample-barcoded 5' primer, a second PCR was run for roughly 7 to 11 cycles. One entry per CDR3 protein results from TCRdb running MiXCR on the 5' RACE reads. Of over 1,500,000 distinct CDR3 sequences in the sample, around 42% were seen once. The sequenced sample was blood. The receptors derive from a human donor in good health.

The table lists this clonotype with many counts. V is TRBV27 and J is TRBJ1-1; the D is unclear. In germline, CDR1 is MNHEY, CDR2 SMNVEV (reference sequence). Trimming took 0 bases from V and 4 from J, leaving 6 bases between them. The CDR3 runs 13 residues. This CDR3 is CASSLSVSTEAFF. The CDR3 region has the DNA TGTGCCAGCAGTTTATCGGTCAGCACTGAAGCTTTCTTT.

This clonotype has just a few counts. This chain links TRBV20-1 with TRBJ2-6; D remains ambiguous. The CDR3 is 15 amino acids. Germline CDR1 is DFQATT and CDR2 is SNEGSKA (reference sequence). V was pared by 6 bases and J by 0 bases, with 12 bases between. As DNA, the CDR3 is TGCAGTGCCAAGAAGAGTGGCTCTGGGGCCAACGTCCTGACTTTC. Its protein product is CSAKKSGSGANVLTF.

This chain links TRBV5-5 with TRBJ1-4; a possible D gene is TRBD1 (5 bases). V was pared by 4 bases and J by 13 bases, with 17 bases between. The CDR3 is 13 amino acids. The germline gives CDR1 SGHKS, CDR2 YYEKEE (reference sequence). CDR3 amino acids: CASSPTPGLGLFF. The DNA of the CDR3 is TGTGCCAGCAGCCCGACCCCGGGGCTCGGACTGTTTTTT. The whole variable domain, remainder taken from reference TRBV5-5 and TRBJ1-4, is DAGVTQSPTHLIKTRGQQVTLRCSPISGHKSVSWYQQVLGQGPQFIFQYYEKEERGRGNFPDRFSARQFPNYSSELNVNALLLGDSALYLCASSPTPGLGLFFGSGTQLSVL.

The gene calls are TRBV29-1 and TRBJ1-1; 10 bases match TRBD1. This CDR3 is built from 14 residues. The junction had 9 bases not matched to a gene; V was cut back by 6 bases and J by 5 bases. Germline V gene sequence: CDR1 SQVTM, CDR2 ANQGSEA. As DNA, the CDR3 is TGCAGCGTGGCAGCGGACAGGGGGGGTACTGAAGCTTTCTTT. As protein: CSVAADRGGTEAFF.

This clonotype was found a few times. J is TRBJ2-7 and V is TRBV10-3, with 9 bases fitting TRBD2. CDR1 and CDR2 from the germline V gene are ENHRY and SYGVKD. Trimming removed 3 bases from V and 2 bases from J; junction bases left unmatched: 8. The CDR3 is 16 amino acids. DNA of the CDR3: TGTGCCATCAGTGACTTCTTGGCGGGGGGGCCCTACGAGCAGTACTTC. It encodes CAISDFLAGGPYEQYF.

On this clonotype: This may come from a read error, since a much larger clone is one base off. This chain uses TRBV6-5 with TRBJ2-5, with 8 bases lining up with TRBD2. The DNA end is a closer match to TRBJ2-7, so the J assignment may be wrong. CDR1 MNHEY and CDR2 SVGAGI come from the germline V gene. CDR3 size: 14 residues. The CDR3 DNA reads TGTGCCAGCAATTTATCTAGCGGGCCCTACGAGCAGTACTTC. It is translated as CASNLSSGPYEQYF.

This clonotype was observed a few times. The chain joins TRBV7-2 to TRBJ2-5; D could derive from TRBD1 or TRBD2 (5 bases each). Germline loops: CDR1 SGHTA, CDR2 FQGNSA. V lost 6 bases to trimming and J lost 5 bases, with 19 bases between them. The CDR3 totals 15 residues. The CDR3, as DNA: TGTGCCAGCAGATCGCGGGCCCAGGGAAGGGAGACCCAGTACTTC. This codes for CASRSRAQGRETQYF.

This clonotype was seen only once. This chain uses TRBV5-6 with TRBJ2-1; 10 bases line up with TRBD2. Germline trimming cut 2 bases from V and 0 bases from J; bases unmatched to any gene: 14. Germline CDR1 is SGHDT and CDR2 is YYEEEE. The CDR3 is 20 amino acids. The CDR3 protein is CASSFGSLAGALSSYNEQFF. Written as DNA, the CDR3 is TGTGCCAGCAGCTTTGGGTCTCTAGCGGGGGCCCTAAGCTCCTACAATGAGCAGTTCTTC.

The V gene is TRBV7-6, the J gene TRBJ1-5; D is unresolved. Germline lookup yields CDR1 SGHVS and CDR2 FNYEAQ. The CDR3 covers 13 residues. V lost 1 base to trimming and J lost 8 bases, with 9 bases between them. The CDR3 sequence: CASSLDGEEPQHF. DNA of the CDR3: TGTGCCAGCAGCTTAGACGGGGAGGAGCCCCAGCATTTT.

This clonotype was found a few times. This chain links TRBV20-1 with TRBJ2-7; D is possibly TRBD1 (6 bases). The CDR3 length is 13 residues. Germline assignment: CDR1 DFQATT and CDR2 SNEGSKA (reference sequence). The V gene lost 1 base and the J gene lost 5 bases, with 12 bases spanning the gap. This CDR3 is CSARAAKGDEQYF. CDR3 nucleotide sequence: TGCAGTGCTAGAGCCGCGAAGGGGGACGAGCAGTACTTC.